Here is one TCR beta chain with its context. The entry originates in a study of cytomegalovirus exposure and HLA in healthy donors. Data came from immunoSEQ multiplex PCR; TCRdb stores just in-frame clones and leaves some out. The table shows about 360,000 clones, with 86% occurring only once. This CDR3 comprises 15 residues. Losses at the gene ends were 5 bases for V and 2 bases for J; bases not matched to a gene: 4. The germline gives CDR1 MNHEY, CDR2 SMNVEV (reference sequence). This chain uses TRBV27 with TRBJ2-7; TRBD2 matches at 12 bases. This clonotype was sampled from a woman aged 18-35 years in good health and CMV-seronegative. Sequencing used PBMCs. CDR3 sequence: CASSEASGGAYEQYF. DNA of the CDR3: TGTGCCAGCAGTGAAGCTAGCGGGGGGGCCTACGAGCAGTACTTC.